The entry that follows covers one T cell receptor beta chain sequence. The sample belongs to a study of blood T cell repertoires in COVID-19. In the study overall: Samples came from the United States, Italy and Spain, spanning acute and convalescent COVID-19.

In the authors' methods: Reference gene primer amplification gave estimated nucleated cell counts. Libraries were prepared by immunoSEQ multiplex PCR; TCRdb keeps only in-frame clonotypes and omits some of them. Clone size and V and J calls were adopted from that table, with D and trimming inferred from the DNA. Of tens of thousands of clones detected, less than 90% appear once; the ten largest clones hold approximately 27%. CDR3 length: 15 residues. Germline V gene sequence: CDR1 LGHDT, CDR2 YNNKEL (reference sequence). The junction had 8 bases not matched to a gene; V was cut back by 1 base and J by 6 bases.

The rearrangement joins TRBV3-1 (or the pseudogene TRBV3-2) to TRBJ2-7; 8 bases match TRBD2. Sequences were obtained from peripheral blood. This TCR was sampled from a man between 70 and 80 years old with COVID-19, enrolled during active disease. The CDR3 DNA reads TGTGCCAGCAGCCAAGCCCGACTAGCGTCTTCCGAGCAGTACTTC. Residues: CASSQARLASSEQYF.